This note documents a single TCR beta chain sequence. The sample is drawn from a study of blood T cell repertoires in COVID-19. Looking at the study overall: Donors in the United States, Italy and Spain gave samples during acute or convalescent COVID-19.

Trimming pared 1 base from V and 4 bases from J, leaving 11 bases between. The CDR3 is made up of 14 amino acids. Germline CDR1 reads SGHRS; CDR2 reads YFSETQ. In the authors' methods: Amplification from reference gene primers served as the basis for estimated nucleated cell counts. Here immunoSEQ multiplex PCR was the method, and the copy in TCRdb shows in-frame clones only, minus some. V, J and clone size derive from that table, while D and trimming were established from the DNA sequence. Of about 100,000 clones in the sample, 88% were seen once. This clonotype originated in a man older than 75 with acute or convalescent COVID-19. Sequencing was done on a sample of peripheral blood. This chain links TRBV5-1 with TRBJ1-1; D is perhaps TRBD1 (6 bases). The CDR3 region is CASSLTQGRTEAFF. DNA of the CDR3: TGCGCCAGCAGCTTGACACAGGGCCGCACTGAAGCTTTCTTT.